Below are 9 T cell receptor beta chains sequenced from a single sample in a study of T-cell reconstitution after alpha-beta-depleted transplantation in children. TCRbeta library preparation incorporated unique molecular identifiers. In TCRdb, the PCR reads were re-called with MiXCR into one record per CDR3 protein. The profile shows fewer than 350,000 distinct CDR3 sequences, around 10% of them singletons. The starting material was PBMCs, obtained before TCRalphabeta/CD19-depleted stem cell transplant. Every receptor here comes from a boy under two years old with acute myeloid leukemia, due to receive a stem cell transplant.

This clonotype was counted ten times or more. This chain joins TRBV20-1 and TRBJ2-6; D remains unclear. The CDR3 length is 15 residues. V gave up 0 bases and J gave up 6 bases, with 12 bases separating them. Germline CDR1 is DFQATT and CDR2 is SNEGSKA (reference sequence). CDR3: CSARDVKGMANVLTF. The CDR3 DNA sequence: TGCAGTGCTAGAGATGTAAAGGGCATGGCCAACGTCCTGACTTTC.

This clonotype was seen many times. The chain uses TRBV4-3 and TRBJ2-7; 9 bases are a match to TRBD1. CDR3 size: 16 residues. The V segment lost 0 bases and the J segment 3 bases; nucleotides outside the gene matches: 6. CDR1 is LGHNA, CDR2 YSLEER, per germline. CDR3 region: CASSQDWGQGLYEQYF. Written as DNA, the CDR3 is TGCGCCAGCAGCCAAGATTGGGGACAGGGACTCTACGAGCAGTACTTC.

The table lists this clonotype with a few counts. This rearrangement joins TRBV5-1 to TRBJ2-7, with TRBD1 matching 8 bases. This CDR3 spans 15 amino acids. V gave up 0 bases and J gave up 2 bases; unmatched junction bases: 4. Germline-derived CDR1 and CDR2 are SGHRS and YFSETQ. The CDR3 DNA sequence: TGCGCCAGCAGCTTGGATTGGGACAGGACCTACGAGCAGTACTTC. Translation gives CASSLDWDRTYEQYF.

This clonotype was recorded at least ten times. The genes are TRBV11-2 and TRBJ2-1, with TRBD2 matching 11 bases. J was trimmed by 4 bases and V by 5 bases; bases with no gene match: 4. Germline V gene data show CDR1 as SGHAT and CDR2 as FQNNGV. This CDR3 has 15 amino acids. The CDR3 sequence is CASSSTSGGYNEQFF. The CDR3 DNA follows: TGTGCCAGCAGCAGCACTAGCGGGGGTTACAATGAGCAGTTCTTC.

This clonotype was recorded many times. The gene calls are TRBV5-1 and TRBJ2-7, with D possibly TRBD2 on 6 matching bases. Germline V CDR1 and CDR2: SGHRS, YFSETQ. Trimming removed 3 bases from V and 2 bases from J, with 12 bases in between. This CDR3 contains 14 residues. Here the CDR3 reads CASSWTRGTYEQYF. The CDR3 bases are TGCGCCAGCAGCTGGACCCGGGGGACCTACGAGCAGTACTTC.

The table lists this clonotype with many counts. This chain connects TRBV7-3 to TRBJ2-2; 8 bases match TRBD2. V was clipped by 5 bases and J by 0 bases; unmatched bases: 5. The CDR3 runs 16 residues. Germline CDR1 and CDR2: SGHTA and FQGTGA. The CDR3 DNA follows: TGTGCCAGCAGCCCAAGGACTAGCTCGAACACCGGGGAGCTGTTTTTT. This encodes CASSPRTSSNTGELFF.

The rearrangement uses TRBV7-2 and TRBJ2-2, with TRBD2 matching 10 bases. From germline, CDR1 is SGHTA and CDR2 FQGNSA. V lost 1 base, J lost 4 bases, and 3 bases stayed unmatched. The CDR3 totals 16 residues. CDR3 nucleotide sequence: TGTGCCAGCAGCTTAGAGCGGGGGGGCTTCACCGGGGAGCTGTTTTTT. It specifies CASSLERGGFTGELFF.

V is TRBV4-3 and J is TRBJ2-3; TRBD2 agrees at 7 bases. CDR3 length: 20 residues. The germline gives CDR1 LGHNA, CDR2 YSLEER. J was trimmed by 0 bases and V by 4 bases; bases with no gene match: 19. Written as DNA, the CDR3 is TGCGCCAGCAGCCTCGCCCCCAGGGCTAGCGGTATTCCTAGCACAGATACGCAGTATTTT. Its translation: CASSLAPRASGIPSTDTQYF.

As regards this clonotype: A read error may explain this, as a much larger clone is one base away. The V gene is TRBV3-1, the J gene TRBJ2-7, with 7 nucleotides matching TRBD1. Germline lookup yields CDR1 LGHDT and CDR2 YNNKEL (reference sequence). With V trimmed by 5 bases and J by 5 bases, 6 bases remained unmatched. The CDR3 totals 13 residues. CDR3 residues: CASSGTEPDEQYF. CDR3 DNA sequence: TGTGCCAGCAGCGGGACAGAGCCAGACGAGCAGTACTTC.